The rows below give T cell receptor beta chains drawn from one sample of a study of CD8+ T cells in alopecia areata. Sequenced by immunoSEQ multiplex PCR; TCRdb stores in-frame clones only, minus some. In the table there are about 180,000 clones, roughly 58% of which are singletons. The starting material was CD4+ T cells sorted from blood, obtained around week 55, from a patient treated with tofacitinib. All receptors derive from a human donor with alopecia areata. Both conserved end residues are part of each CDR3. Fields, in order: D gene, J gene, clone size, V gene, CDR3 protein, CDR3 DNA. The D gene is left open where the match is weak. Size is stated for part of the rows, as once, few or many counts, or as a class when the clone is expanded.

>TRBD1|TRBJ2-3|-|TRBV5-1
CASSLAPQGASTDTQYF
TGCGCCAGCAGCTTGGCTCCGCAGGGGGCTAGCACAGATACGCAGTATTTT
>-|TRBJ2-2|-|TRBV2
CASSGSRGTGELFF
TGTGCCAGCAGTGGAAGCAGAGGCACCGGGGAGCTGTTTTTT
>-|TRBJ2-7|-|TRBV7-6
CASSLGTTEEQYF
TGTGCCAGCAGCTTAGGGACTACCGAAGAGCAGTACTTC
>-|TRBJ1-2|-|TRBV19
CASSVQDYGYTF
TGTGCCAGTAGTGTCCAGGACTATGGCTACACCTTC
>TRBD1|TRBJ2-4|-|TRBV15
CATSSITGDGQYF
TGTGCCACCAGCAGTATAACAGGGGACGGCCAGTACTTC
>-|TRBJ2-3|few|TRBV29-1
CSVEGTGTGATDTQYF
TGCAGCGTTGAAGGAACGGGGACGGGGGCCACAGATACGCAGTATTTT
>TRBD1|TRBJ1-5|-|TRBV18
CASSHGQGDQPQHF
TGTGCCAGCTCCCACGGACAGGGGGACCAGCCCCAGCATTTT
>-|TRBJ1-2|-|TRBV4-1
CASSQDSVGIARSTGYTF
TGCGCCAGCAGCCAAGACTCTGTCGGAATAGCTAGATCGACTGGCTACACCTTC
>-|TRBJ2-1|-|TRBV29-1
CSVAFGWGDGEQFF
TGCAGCGTTGCTTTTGGTTGGGGAGATGGGGAGCAGTTCTTC
>-|TRBJ2-5|once|TRBV5-1
CASSSIPREQETQYF
TGCGCCAGCAGCTCCATCCCCAGGGAACAAGAGACCCAGTACTTC
>TRBD1|TRBJ1-1|-|TRBV30
CAWSRDRGEAFF
TGTGCCTGGTCCCGGGACAGGGGTGAAGCTTTCTTT
>-|TRBJ2-7|many|TRBV2
CASSDLRQGIYEQYF
TGTGCCAGCAGTGATCTCCGCCAGGGTATCTACGAGCAGTACTTC
>TRBD1|TRBJ2-3|-|TRBV25-1
CASSDERQGGDTQYF
TGTGCCAGCAGTGACGAGAGACAGGGTGGTGATACGCAGTATTTT
>TRBD1|TRBJ2-7|-|TRBV7-7
CAIQQGISYEQYF
TGTGCCATCCAACAGGGGATTTCCTACGAGCAGTACTTC
>-|TRBJ1-2|-|TRBV29-1
CSVASPSERGYTF
TGCAGCGTTGCCTCTCCCTCGGAGCGTGGCTACACCTTC
>TRBD1|TRBJ1-6|few|TRBV30
CAWSNRGSYNSPLHF
TGTGCCTGGAGCAACAGGGGATCCTATAATTCACCCCTCCACTTT
>-|TRBJ2-7|-|TRBV15
CATSSPGLLLSYEQYF
TGTGCCACCAGCTCCCCTGGTTTGCTACTCTCCTACGAGCAGTACTTC
>-|TRBJ2-7|-|TRBV15
CATSREQSSYEQYF
TGTGCCACCAGCAGAGAACAGAGCTCCTACGAGCAGTACTTC
>TRBD1|TRBJ1-2|-|TRBV30
CAWSPDRGSAYGYTF
TGTGCCTGGAGTCCGGACAGGGGGAGCGCGTATGGCTACACCTTC
>-|TRBJ1-1|few|TRBV7-3
CASSSDSSATEAFF
TGTGCCAGCAGCTCAGACAGTTCGGCCACTGAAGCTTTCTTT
>-|TRBJ2-2|few|TRBV7-9
CASSLQGAWELFF
TGTGCCAGCAGCCTACAGGGAGCCTGGGAGCTGTTTTTT
>TRBD1|TRBJ1-6|-|TRBV27
CASSLRQGTYNSPLHF
TGTGCCAGCAGTTTAAGACAGGGAACCTATAATTCACCCCTCCACTTT
>-|TRBJ2-7|-|TRBV4-2
CASSQGYGSYEQYF
TGTGCCAGCAGCCAAGGATACGGCTCCTACGAGCAGTACTTC
>-|TRBJ2-3|-|TRBV9
CASSPRTSTDTQYF
TGTGCCAGCAGCCCGAGGACAAGCACAGATACGCAGTATTTT
>-|TRBJ2-6|-|TRBV6-5
CASSYFGGPGANVLTF
TGTGCCAGCAGTTACTTTGGGGGGCCAGGGGCCAACGTCCTGACTTTC
>-|TRBJ1-4|-|TRBV25-1
CALSVSPNEKLFF
TGTGCATTGTCCGTGTCACCTAATGAAAAACTGTTTTTT
>-|TRBJ2-5|few|TRBV7-9
CASSLRSGTSETQYF
TGTGCCAGCAGCTTAAGGTCGGGCACTTCAGAGACCCAGTACTTC
>TRBD1|TRBJ1-5|once|TRBV7-2
CASSGTGNQPQHF
TGTGCCAGCAGCGGGACAGGGAATCAGCCCCAGCATTTT
>TRBD1|TRBJ2-2|-|TRBV4-1
CASSRGQGVHTGELFF
TGCGCCAGCAGCCGCGGACAGGGAGTACACACCGGGGAGCTGTTTTTT
>TRBD2|TRBJ2-1|-|TRBV30
CAWSVKAGGPGEQFF
TGTGCCTGGAGTGTGAAAGCGGGGGGGCCCGGTGAGCAGTTCTTC
>-|TRBJ1-2|few|TRBV27
CASSWDTKSGGYTF
TGTGCCAGCAGTTGGGACACCAAAAGTGGTGGCTACACCTTC
>-|TRBJ1-5|few|TRBV6-1
CASTDQRLGNQPQHF
TGTGCCAGCACCGACCAAAGATTGGGCAATCAGCCCCAGCATTTT
>-|TRBJ2-7|-|TRBV23-1
CASSRGNSYEQYF
TGCGCCAGCAGTCGGGGGAATTCCTACGAGCAGTACTTC
>-|TRBJ2-3|-|TRBV5-1
CASSLAGVGTDTQYF
TGCGCCAGCAGCTTGGCAGGGGTTGGCACAGATACGCAGTATTTT
>-|TRBJ2-2|-|TRBV29-1
CSVIGPPGASTGELFF
TGCAGCGTGATTGGACCGCCTGGTGCATCGACCGGGGAGCTGTTTTTT
>-|TRBJ2-2|-|TRBV29-1
CSVEAGARTGELFF
TGCAGCGTTGAGGCGGGGGCCAGGACCGGGGAGCTGTTTTTT
>TRBD1|TRBJ2-7|once|TRBV9
CASRGRGQIYEQYF
TGTGCCAGCCGGGGCAGGGGGCAAATATACGAGCAGTACTTC
>TRBD1|TRBJ1-5|-|TRBV6-5
CASSYSGQGSQPQHF
TGTGCCAGCAGTTACTCCGGACAGGGGAGTCAGCCCCAGCATTTT
>-|TRBJ2-3|few|TRBV18
CASSPPVTDTQYF
TGTGCCAGCTCACCACCGGTCACAGATACGCAGTATTTT
>TRBD1|TRBJ1-2|-|TRBV29-1
CSARDRGFGYTF
TGCAGCGCCCGGGACAGGGGCTTTGGCTACACCTTC
>-|TRBJ2-7|few|TRBV19
CASSIRGGDYEQYF
TGTGCCAGTAGTATTAGGGGCGGGGACTACGAGCAGTACTTC
>TRBD1|TRBJ2-2|-|TRBV6-5
CASSYFGQGTGELFF
TGTGCCAGCAGTTACTTTGGACAGGGTACCGGGGAGCTGTTTTTT
>-|TRBJ1-5|-|TRBV6-5
CASTPNSNQPQHF
TGTGCCAGCACCCCCAACAGCAATCAGCCCCAGCATTTT
>-|TRBJ2-7|-|TRBV7-9
CASSLELSAEQYF
TGTGCCAGCAGCTTAGAGTTAAGCGCCGAGCAGTACTTC
>TRBD1|TRBJ2-5|-|TRBV6-5
CASSYRGRRETQYF
TGTGCCAGCAGTTACAGGGGGCGAAGGGAGACCCAGTACTTC
>TRBD2|TRBJ2-2|few|TRBV7-9
CASSYGLVNTGELFF
TGTGCCAGCAGCTACGGACTAGTTAACACCGGGGAGCTGTTTTTT
>-|TRBJ2-7|-|TRBV11-2
CASSGRVGPGEQYF
TGTGCCAGCAGCGGTAGGGTAGGTCCCGGCGAGCAGTACTTC
>TRBD1|TRBJ1-5|-|TRBV30
CAWSVRDRGNQPQHF
TGTGCCTGGAGTGTACGGGACAGGGGCAATCAGCCCCAGCATTTT
>TRBD1|TRBJ1-6|-|TRBV25-1
CASSAPGQLSPLHF
TGTGCCAGCAGTGCTCCGGGACAGCTCTCACCCCTCCACTTT
>-|TRBJ2-5|-|TRBV4-1
CASSPAVGGLETQYF
TGCGCCAGCAGCCCAGCCGTGGGGGGGCTTGAGACCCAGTACTTC
>-|TRBJ2-1|-|TRBV11-2
CASSSPGGRTGYNEQFF
TGTGCCAGCAGCTCACCCGGGGGGCGGACAGGGTACAATGAGCAGTTCTTC